The text below deals with one TCR beta chain. The antigen it recognizes is unknown. Base qualities are missing; no much larger clone stands one base away. The data are from a study of response to subunit inactivated influenza vaccine (dated by TCRdb to the late 2010s). In the study overall: Deep quantitative profiling of the T cell receptor repertoire was used in the study to follow responses to a trivalent subunit inactivated influenza vaccine.

The library was produced with RT-PCR. TCRdb records Illumina HiSeq 2500 as the sequencer. The public reads were run again by TCRdb, first through fastp at Q25 and then through MiXCR, and only productive beta chains were kept. When rows share a CDR3 protein, they turn into one entry using the most common DNA and genes. The sample table holds a few hundred thousand distinct CDR3 sequences, of which just over 20% were seen once. Together, the top ten hold 10% of the sample. General study outcomes and caveats: According to the authors, only a limited number of new T cells may be recruited by each seasonal influenza vaccination.

Reading the germline V gene gives CDR1 SQVTM and CDR2 ANQGSEA. V and J are truncated by 1 base and 0 bases respectively, leaving an intervening sequence of 13 bases. Spanning cysteine to phenylalanine, the CDR3 consists of 16 amino acids. The sequence is cut down to CDR3 DNA, 48 bases in frame from base 1. This receptor chain uses TRBV29-1 and TRBJ1-3, and possibly TRBD1, on 5 matching bases. Sample: PBMCs from blood, taken less than 22 months after vaccination. This receptor was identified in a man between 45 and 75 years old who received an inactivated influenza vaccine. Donor details come from another sample of the same person, matched by shared clones. The DNA sequence follows: TGCAGCGTTGAAGGGGGGGACCGGGTCTCTGGAAACACCATATATTTT. It translates as CSVEGGDRVSGNTIYF.